These T cell receptor beta chains were read from a single sample in a study of shared clonotypes between healthy human individuals. This table comes from immunoSEQ multiplex PCR, and its TCRdb copy is limited to in-frame clones, with some not included. The sample lists 2 million to 2.5 million clones, roughly 92% occurring once. Specimen: naive CD4+ T cells from PBMCs. The receptor set was obtained from a young man in good health. Some clones in this sample may be carry-over from other donors' samples. The CDR3 runs from the conserved cysteine through the conserved F or W. D genes are given only for firm matches. Clone size appears in some rows only: once, few, many, or a class for an expanded clone.

>.|TRBV5-1|.|TRBJ2-3
TGCGCCAGCAGCCCAGACGGGGCGGCACCCGACGGGGATACGCAGTATTTT
CASSPDGAAPDGDTQYF
>TRBD2|TRBV19|.|TRBJ2-7
TGTGCCAGTAGTACGAGGACTAGCCGGGTCTCCGAGCAGTACTTC
CASSTRTSRVSEQYF
>TRBD2|TRBV30|.|TRBJ2-3
TGTGCCACCCGGAGGGGACTAGCGGGAGCCACAGATACGCAGTATTTT
CATRRGLAGATDTQYF
>TRBD2|TRBV7-2|.|TRBJ2-7
TGTGCCAGCAGCCCTCCCCGGACTAGCGCCTCCGAGCAGTACTTC
CASSPPRTSASEQYF
>TRBD1|TRBV4-2|once|TRBJ1-4
TGTGCCAGCAGCCTCCGGGACAGGGGAACTAATGAAAAACTGTTTTTT
CASSLRDRGTNEKLFF
>.|TRBV19|.|TRBJ1-4
TGTGCCAGTATCGGGCAGGGAGACGAAAAACTGTTTTTT
CASIGQGDEKLFF
>TRBD1|TRBV7-9|.|TRBJ1-5
TGTGCCAGCAGCTCCCAGGGGGGGACAGGGGACTCCGCTAATCAGCCCCAGCATTTT
CASSSQGGTGDSANQPQHF
>TRBD2|TRBV28|.|TRBJ2-1
TGTGCCAGCAGTTCACGCAATTTTGCGGGAGGGTTCAATGAGCAGTTCTTC
CASSSRNFAGGFNEQFF
>.|TRBV5-1|once|TRBJ2-1
TGCGCCAGCAGCTTGGCCGCAGGCCCTCTCAACAATGAGCAGTTCTTC
CASSLAAGPLNNEQFF
>.|TRBV18|.|TRBJ2-7
TGTGCCAGCTCACCACCATCTATCTCCGAGCAGTACTTC
CASSPPSISEQYF
>.|TRBV5-1|.|TRBJ1-1
TGCGCCAGCAGAAATTCGGTGAACACTGAAGCTTTCTTT
CASRNSVNTEAFF
>TRBD2|TRBV7-3|.|TRBJ2-3
TGTGCCAGCAGCCTGGATAGGACTAGTCCGGATACGCAGTATTTT
CASSLDRTSPDTQYF
>.|TRBV5-1|.|TRBJ2-1
TGCGCCAGCAGCTCCATTCCCGTGGATGAGCAGTTCTTC
CASSSIPVDEQFF
>.|TRBV2|.|TRBJ2-1
TGTGCCAGCGCCGCCCTAGCGAACAATGAGCAGTTCTTC
CASAALANNEQFF
>TRBD2|TRBV2|once|TRBJ2-3
TGTGCCAGCAGTGAACAGGCTAGCGGGAGGGATACGCAGTATTTT
CASSEQASGRDTQYF
>.|TRBV28|.|TRBJ2-1
TGTGCCAGCTTAAATAGAGACTTGCCCTACAATGAGCAGTTCTTC
CASLNRDLPYNEQFF
>TRBD2|TRBV29-1|.|TRBJ2-1
TGCAGCGTTAGTATAGCGGGAGGATGGCTCAATGAGCAGTTCTTC
CSVSIAGGWLNEQFF
>.|TRBV29-1|.|TRBJ2-5
TGCAGCGTTGAACCCGGTCGGAGGGAGACCCAGTACTTC
CSVEPGRRETQYF
>TRBD1|TRBV9|once|TRBJ1-4
TGTGCCAGCAGCGATGACAGGGGGAGTGAAAAACTGTTTTTT
CASSDDRGSEKLFF
>TRBD2|TRBV7-3|.|TRBJ2-1
TGTGCCAGCAGCTTAAGTCAGGTAGCGGGATACAATGAGCAGTTCTTC
CASSLSQVAGYNEQFF
>TRBD2|TRBV5-4|.|TRBJ2-3
TGTGCCAGCAGCCTAGCGGGAGGGGGGCCAGATACGCAGTATTTT
CASSLAGGGPDTQYF
>TRBD2|TRBV5-6|.|TRBJ2-7
TGTGCCAGCAGCCCGACAGGTAGCGGGAGTTCCTACGAGCAGTACTTC
CASSPTGSGSSYEQYF
>.|TRBV7-2|once|TRBJ2-5
TGTGCCAGCAGCTCCCGTATCGGCGGGGCCGCCCAAGAGACCCAGTACTTC
CASSSRIGGAAQETQYF
>TRBD2|TRBV5-4|.|TRBJ2-7
TGTGCCAGCAGCACCCCTGGTAGCGGGAAAACCTACGAGCAGTACTTC
CASSTPGSGKTYEQYF
>TRBD2|TRBV13|.|TRBJ2-2
TGTGCCAGCAGCCACCGGCGGGAGAGGAACACCGGGGAGCTGTTTTTT
CASSHRRERNTGELFF
>TRBD2|TRBV27|.|TRBJ2-2
TGTGCCAGCAGTTTTGATAGGGGGCGAGGCGGGAGGGCCCTCGGGGAGCTGTTTTTT
CASSFDRGRGGRALGELFF
>.|TRBV5-1|.|TRBJ1-1
TGCGCCAGCAGCTTGGGGGGAGTAACGAACACTGAAGCTTTCTTT
CASSLGGVTNTEAFF
>.|TRBV2|.|TRBJ1-5
TGTGCCAGCAGTGACGAATCGGGGGCGGTGCAGCCCCAGCATTTT
CASSDESGAVQPQHF
>TRBD1|TRBV6-1|once|TRBJ2-7
TGTGCCAGCAACCGACAGGGTTTAACCTACGAGCAGTACTTC
CASNRQGLTYEQYF
>.|TRBV4-1|.|TRBJ1-4
TGCGCCAGCAGCCTTTACCGGGACTGGGGCGAAAAACTGTTTTTT
CASSLYRDWGEKLFF
>.|TRBV10-3|.|TRBJ1-1
TGTGCCATCAGTGACTTTGGGGGAGAAGCTTTCTTT
CAISDFGGEAFF
>.|TRBV29-1|.|TRBJ2-1
TGCAGCGTTGATTCTCGGGGAGCTGACAATGAGCAGTTCTTC
CSVDSRGADNEQFF
>.|TRBV7-2|few|TRBJ2-7
TGTGCCAGCAGCTTAACCTACGAGCAGTACTTC
CASSLTYEQYF
>.|TRBV9|.|TRBJ1-2
TGTGCCAGCAGCGTAGTTTCGGCAGGGTTTCGCTATGGCTACACCTTC
CASSVVSAGFRYGYTF
>.|TRBV9|.|TRBJ2-3
TGTGCCAGCAGCGTATCAAGTCTGGATACGCAGTATTTT
CASSVSSLDTQYF
>.|TRBV6-6|.|TRBJ2-7
TGTGCCAGCAGTACCCGCCCCTACGAGCAGTACTTC
CASSTRPYEQYF
>.|TRBV7-9|.|TRBJ2-3
TGTGCCAGCAGCCGGGCCGGGGCAGATACGCAGTATTTT
CASSRAGADTQYF
>TRBD1|TRBV19|once|TRBJ1-1
TGTGCCAGTAGGATTGGGGACAGAAGGAGAGAAGCTTTCTTT
CASRIGDRRREAFF
>.|TRBV6-1|.|TRBJ1-2
TGTGCCAGCAGTCCCCCGGCTTACTATGGCTACACCTTC
CASSPPAYYGYTF
>.|TRBV6-1|.|TRBJ1-2
TGTGCCAGCAGTGAGTGGACAGACCGGACTTATGGCTACACCTTC
CASSEWTDRTYGYTF
>.|TRBV6-1|.|TRBJ2-6
TGTGCCAGCAGTGAATCTTGGGGAGTCAACGTCCTGACTTTC
CASSESWGVNVLTF
>TRBD2|TRBV2|.|TRBJ2-3
TGTGCCAGCAGCCTCGGGACTAGCCCAGAGGGTAGGGATTTT
CASSLGTSPEGRDF
>.|TRBV30|.|TRBJ1-6
TGTGCCTGCAGGACAGTTTCACCCCTCCACTTT
CACRTVSPLHF
>.|TRBV7-9|.|TRBJ2-7
TGTGCCAGCAGCTTCTACCCCGCCTACGAGCAGTACTTC
CASSFYPAYEQYF
>TRBD1|TRBV12-5|.|TRBJ1-2
TGTGCTAGTGGTTTGGGGACAGGGAGAGGTCCCGCTAACTATGGCTACACCTTC
CASGLGTGRGPANYGYTF
>TRBD1|TRBV28|.|TRBJ2-7
TGTGCCAGCACCCCAGGGGGAACTAGTTCCTACGAGCAGTACTTC
CASTPGGTSSYEQYF
>.|TRBV7-9|few|TRBJ1-1
TGTGCCAGCAGCATCAATCCGAACACTGAAGCTTTCTTT
CASSINPNTEAFF
>.|TRBV7-9|.|TRBJ2-7
TGTGCCAGCAGCTTACGGGGCAACTACGAGCAGTACTTC
CASSLRGNYEQYF
>.|TRBV29-1|.|TRBJ2-3
TGCAGCGTTGATAGGGGGCCCGGGAGGGCCCGAGATACGCAGTATTTT
CSVDRGPGRARDTQYF
>TRBD1|TRBV5-1|.|TRBJ2-1
TGCGCCAGCAGCTCGAGACAGGGGGCCCTCTACAATGAGCAGTTCTTC
CASSSRQGALYNEQFF
>.|TRBV5-4|.|TRBJ2-2
TGTGCCAGCAGCTCTATCAGACAAAACACCGGGGAGCTGTTTTTT
CASSSIRQNTGELFF
>.|TRBV27|.|TRBJ2-7
TGTGCCAGCAGTTTATCAAACGGGAAAGGAGGCGAGCAGTACTTC
CASSLSNGKGGEQYF
>TRBD2|TRBV4-2|once|TRBJ2-1
TGTGCCAGCAGCCAAGAGGGGACTAGCGGTCTATTAAGCTCCTACAATGAGCAGTTCTTC
CASSQEGTSGLLSSYNEQFF
>.|TRBV11-2|.|TRBJ2-7
TGTGCCAGCAGCGCACGAAGGGACATTTCCTACGAGCAGTACTTC
CASSARRDISYEQYF
>TRBD1|TRBV6-6|.|TRBJ2-3
TGTGCCAGCAGCCCCCGGGACAGGGGAACAGATACGCAGTATTTT
CASSPRDRGTDTQYF
>.|TRBV28|.|TRBJ1-2
TGTGCCAGCAGTTTTCGCAGGAGCGATAACTACACCTTC
CASSFRRSDNYTF
>.|TRBV29-1|.|TRBJ2-3
TGCAGCGTTGCTGTCGGCCGCACAGATACGCAGTATTTT
CSVAVGRTDTQYF